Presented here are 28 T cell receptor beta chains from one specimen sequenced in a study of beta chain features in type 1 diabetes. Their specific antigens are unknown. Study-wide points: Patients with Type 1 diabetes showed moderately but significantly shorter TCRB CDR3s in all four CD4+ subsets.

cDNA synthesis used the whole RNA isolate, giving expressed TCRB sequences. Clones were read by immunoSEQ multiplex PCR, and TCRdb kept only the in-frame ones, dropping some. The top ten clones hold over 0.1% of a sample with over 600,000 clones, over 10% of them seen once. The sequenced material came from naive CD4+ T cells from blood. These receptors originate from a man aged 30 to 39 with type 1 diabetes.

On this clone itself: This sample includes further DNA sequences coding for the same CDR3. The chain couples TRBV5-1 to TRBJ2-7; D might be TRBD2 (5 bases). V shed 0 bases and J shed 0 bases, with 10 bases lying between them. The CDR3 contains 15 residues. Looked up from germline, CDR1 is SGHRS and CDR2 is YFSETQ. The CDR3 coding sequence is TGCGCCAGCAGCTTGGGAGGACTCCCCTCCTACGAGCAGTACTTC. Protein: CASSLGGLPSYEQYF.

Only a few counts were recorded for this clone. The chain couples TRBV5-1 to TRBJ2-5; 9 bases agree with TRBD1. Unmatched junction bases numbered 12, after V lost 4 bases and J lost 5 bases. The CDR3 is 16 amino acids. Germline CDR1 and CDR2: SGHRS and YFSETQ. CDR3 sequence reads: CASSPGTGTTKETQYF. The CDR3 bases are TGCGCCAGCAGCCCCGGGACAGGGACTACAAAGGAGACCCAGTACTTC. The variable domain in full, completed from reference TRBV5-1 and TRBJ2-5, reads KAGVTQTPRYLIKTRGQQVTLSCSPISGHRSVSWYQQTPGQGLQFLFEYFSETQRNKGNFPGRFSGRQFSNSRSEMNVSTLELGDSALYLCASSPGTGTTKETQYFGPGTRLLVL.

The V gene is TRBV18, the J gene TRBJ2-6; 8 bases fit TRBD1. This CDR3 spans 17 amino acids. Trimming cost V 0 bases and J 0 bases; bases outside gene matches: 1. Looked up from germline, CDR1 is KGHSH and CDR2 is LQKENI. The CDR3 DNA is TGTGCCAGCTCACCACCGGGACAGGTCTCTGGGGCCAACGTCCTGACTTTC. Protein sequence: CASSPPGQVSGANVLTF.

The CDR3 DNA follows: TGTGCCAGCGTGTACAGTAATGAAAAACTGTTTTTT. Protein product: CASVYSNEKLFF. V usage is TRBV7-9 and J usage is TRBJ1-4; D ambiguous. The germline V gene has CDR1 SEHNR and CDR2 FQNEAQ (reference sequence). This CDR3 contains 12 residues. Trimming removed 8 bases at V and 4 bases at J, with 8 bases between. Full variable domain (rest looked up from reference TRBV7-9 and TRBJ1-4): DTGVSQNPRHKITKRGQNVTFRCDPISEHNRLYWYRQTLGQGPEFLTYFQNEAQLEKSRLLSDRFSAERPKGSFSTLEIQRTEQGDSAMYLCASVYSNEKLFFGSGTQLSVL.

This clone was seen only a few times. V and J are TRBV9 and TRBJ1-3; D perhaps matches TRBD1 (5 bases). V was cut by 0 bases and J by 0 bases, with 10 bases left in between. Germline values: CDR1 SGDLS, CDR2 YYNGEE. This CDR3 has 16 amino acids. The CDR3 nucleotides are TGTGCCAGCAGCGTAGAGGTAGGGACCTCTGGAAACACCATATATTTT. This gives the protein CASSVEVGTSGNTIYF.

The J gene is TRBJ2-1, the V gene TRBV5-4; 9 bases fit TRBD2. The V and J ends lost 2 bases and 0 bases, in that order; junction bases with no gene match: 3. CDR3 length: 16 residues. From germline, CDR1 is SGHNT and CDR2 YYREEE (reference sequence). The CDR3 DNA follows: TGTGCCAGCAGCTTTAAACTAGCGGGCTCCTACAATGAGCAGTTCTTC. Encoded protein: CASSFKLAGSYNEQFF. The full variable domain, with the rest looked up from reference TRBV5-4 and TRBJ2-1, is ETGVTQSPTHLIKTRGQQVTLRCSSQSGHNTVSWYQQALGQGPQFIFQYYREEENGRGNFPPRFSGLQFPNYSSELNVNALELDDSALYLCASSFKLAGSYNEQFFGPGTRLTVL.

The CDR3 bases are TGTGCCAGCTCACGGTGGACGGAACTTAACACTGAAGCTTTCTTT. It codes for CASSRWTELNTEAFF. The chain links TRBV18 to TRBJ1-1; D remains unclear. The germline V gene has CDR1 KGHSH and CDR2 LQKENI. V shed 4 bases and J shed 2 bases, with 14 bases lying between them. This CDR3 is built from 15 residues.

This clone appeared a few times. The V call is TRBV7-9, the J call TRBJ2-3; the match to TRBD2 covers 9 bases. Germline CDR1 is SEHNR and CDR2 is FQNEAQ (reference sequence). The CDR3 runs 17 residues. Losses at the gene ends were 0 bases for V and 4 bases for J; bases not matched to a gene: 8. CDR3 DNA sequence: TGTGCCAGCAGCTTAGCTCCTAGCGGGGTATGGGCAGATACGCAGTATTTT. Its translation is CASSLAPSGVWADTQYF.

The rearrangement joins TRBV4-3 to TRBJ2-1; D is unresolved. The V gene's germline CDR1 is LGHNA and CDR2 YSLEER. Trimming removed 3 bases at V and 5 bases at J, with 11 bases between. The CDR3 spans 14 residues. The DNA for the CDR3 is TGCGCCAGCAGCCACTCTGGAATCAACAATGAGCAGTTCTTC. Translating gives CASSHSGINNEQFF.

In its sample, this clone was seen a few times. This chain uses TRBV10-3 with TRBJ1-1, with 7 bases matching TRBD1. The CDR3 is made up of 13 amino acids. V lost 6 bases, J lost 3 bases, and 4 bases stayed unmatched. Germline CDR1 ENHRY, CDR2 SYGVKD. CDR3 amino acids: CAISGTEYTEAFF. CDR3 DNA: TGTGCCATCAGCGGGACAGAGTACACTGAAGCTTTCTTT.

This chain's CDR3 is CASSISSYNEQFF. In DNA form, the CDR3 reads TGTGCCAGCAGCATCTCCTCCTACAATGAGCAGTTCTTC. The chain employs TRBV7-2 and TRBJ2-1; no firm D call. Germline lookup yields CDR1 SGHTA and CDR2 FQGNSA. Trimming stripped 5 bases from V and 0 bases from J, with 5 bases between. The CDR3 length is 13 residues.

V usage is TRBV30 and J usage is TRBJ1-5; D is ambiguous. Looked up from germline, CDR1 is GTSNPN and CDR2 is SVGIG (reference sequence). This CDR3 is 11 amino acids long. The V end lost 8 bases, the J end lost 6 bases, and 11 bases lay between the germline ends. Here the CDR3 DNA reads TGTGCCGGAGGTGAAGCTCAGCCCCAGCATTTT. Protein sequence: CAGGEAQPQHF.

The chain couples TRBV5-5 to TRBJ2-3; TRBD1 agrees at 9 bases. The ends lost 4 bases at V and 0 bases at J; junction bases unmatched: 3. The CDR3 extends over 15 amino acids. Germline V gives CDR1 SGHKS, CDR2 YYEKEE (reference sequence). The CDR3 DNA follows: TGTGCCAGCAGCCTCGGACAGGGGAGCACAGATACGCAGTATTTT. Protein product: CASSLGQGSTDTQYF. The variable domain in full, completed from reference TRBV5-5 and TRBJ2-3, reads DAGVTQSPTHLIKTRGQQVTLRCSPISGHKSVSWYQQVLGQGPQFIFQYYEKEERGRGNFPDRFSARQFPNYSSELNVNALLLGDSALYLCASSLGQGSTDTQYFGPGTRLTVL.

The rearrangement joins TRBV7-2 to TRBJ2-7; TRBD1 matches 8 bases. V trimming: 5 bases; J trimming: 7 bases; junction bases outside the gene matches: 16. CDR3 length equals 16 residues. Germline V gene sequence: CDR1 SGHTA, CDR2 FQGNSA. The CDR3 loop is CASSLRTGPSFGEQYF. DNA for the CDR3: TGTGCCAGCAGCCTCCGGACAGGGCCCAGCTTTGGAGAGCAGTACTTC.

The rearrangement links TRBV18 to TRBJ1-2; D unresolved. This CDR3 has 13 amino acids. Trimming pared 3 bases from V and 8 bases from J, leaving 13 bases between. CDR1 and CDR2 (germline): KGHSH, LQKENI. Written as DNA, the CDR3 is TGTGCCAGCTCACCTACCGGGAGAGAAGGCTACACCTTC. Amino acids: CASSPTGREGYTF.

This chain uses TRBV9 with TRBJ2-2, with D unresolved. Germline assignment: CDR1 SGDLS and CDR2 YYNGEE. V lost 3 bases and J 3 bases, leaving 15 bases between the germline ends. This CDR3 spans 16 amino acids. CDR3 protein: CASSGRTLPDTGELFF. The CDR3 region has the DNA TGTGCCAGCAGCGGACGCACACTCCCGGACACCGGGGAGCTGTTTTTT.

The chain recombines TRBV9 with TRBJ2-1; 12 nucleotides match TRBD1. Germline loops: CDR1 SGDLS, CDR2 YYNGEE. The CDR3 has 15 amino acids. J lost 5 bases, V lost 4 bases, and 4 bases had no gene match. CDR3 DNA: TGTGCCAGCAGCCCGGGACAGGGGGCTGACAATGAGCAGTTCTTC. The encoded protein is CASSPGQGADNEQFF.

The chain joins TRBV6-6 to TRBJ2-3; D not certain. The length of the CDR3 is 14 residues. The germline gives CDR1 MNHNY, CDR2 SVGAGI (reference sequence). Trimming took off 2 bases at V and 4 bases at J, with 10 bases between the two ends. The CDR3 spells CASSYQPPPDTQYF. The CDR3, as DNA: TGTGCCAGCAGTTACCAGCCGCCACCAGATACGCAGTATTTT.

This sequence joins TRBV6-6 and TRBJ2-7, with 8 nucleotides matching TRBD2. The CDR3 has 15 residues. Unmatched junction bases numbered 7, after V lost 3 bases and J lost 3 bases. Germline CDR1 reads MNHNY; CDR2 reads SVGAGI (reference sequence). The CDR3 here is CASSYEAGGNYEQYF. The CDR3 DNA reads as TGTGCCAGCAGTTATGAGGCGGGAGGCAACTACGAGCAGTACTTC.

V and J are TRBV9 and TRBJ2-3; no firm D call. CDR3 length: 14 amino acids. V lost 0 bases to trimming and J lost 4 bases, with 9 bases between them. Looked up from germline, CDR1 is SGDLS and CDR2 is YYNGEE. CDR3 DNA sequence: TGTGCCAGCAGCGTAGTAGGCGGCTCAGATACGCAGTATTTT. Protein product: CASSVVGGSDTQYF.

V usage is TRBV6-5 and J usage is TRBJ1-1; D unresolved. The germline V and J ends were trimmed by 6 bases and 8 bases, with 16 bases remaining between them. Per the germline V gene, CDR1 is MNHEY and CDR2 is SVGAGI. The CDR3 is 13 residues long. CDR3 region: CASSTLEGLEAFF. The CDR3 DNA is TGTGCCAGCAGCACTTTGGAGGGCCTAGAAGCTTTCTTT.

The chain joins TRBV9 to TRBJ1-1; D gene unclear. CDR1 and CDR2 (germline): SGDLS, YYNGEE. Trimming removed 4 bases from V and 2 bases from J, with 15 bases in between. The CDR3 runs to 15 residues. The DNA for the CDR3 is TGTGCCAGCAGCCCACGACTTGACCGAAACACTGAAGCTTTCTTT. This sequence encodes CASSPRLDRNTEAFF.

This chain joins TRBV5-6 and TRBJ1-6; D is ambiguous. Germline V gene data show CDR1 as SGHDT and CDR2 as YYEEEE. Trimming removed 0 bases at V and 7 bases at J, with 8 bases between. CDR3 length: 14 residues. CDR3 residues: CASSLDLANSPLHF. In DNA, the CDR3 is TGTGCCAGCAGCTTGGACCTGGCGAATTCACCCCTCCACTTT.

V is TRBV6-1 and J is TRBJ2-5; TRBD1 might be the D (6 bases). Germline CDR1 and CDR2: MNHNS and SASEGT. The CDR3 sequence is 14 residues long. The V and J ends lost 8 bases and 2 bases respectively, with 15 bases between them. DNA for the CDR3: TGTGCCAGCCTCTTCCGGGACACTCAAGAGACCCAGTACTTC. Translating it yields CASLFRDTQETQYF.

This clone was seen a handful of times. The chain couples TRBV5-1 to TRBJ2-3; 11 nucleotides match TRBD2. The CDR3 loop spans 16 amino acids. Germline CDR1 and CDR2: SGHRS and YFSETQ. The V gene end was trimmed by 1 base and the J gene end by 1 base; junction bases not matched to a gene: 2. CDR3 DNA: TGCGCCAGCAGCTTGACTAGCGGGGGTGGCACAGATACGCAGTATTTT. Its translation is CASSLTSGGGTDTQYF.

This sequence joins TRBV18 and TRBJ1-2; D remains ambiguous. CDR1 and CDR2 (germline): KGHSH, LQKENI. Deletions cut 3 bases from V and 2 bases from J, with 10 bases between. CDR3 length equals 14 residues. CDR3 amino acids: CASSPSGSNYGYTF. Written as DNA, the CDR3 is TGTGCCAGCTCACCGTCCGGGAGCAACTATGGCTACACCTTC.

CDR3 coding DNA: TGTGCCAGCAGCTCCGGGACGGCCTCCTACGAGCAGTACTTC. This gives the protein CASSSGTASYEQYF. The chain links TRBV5-6 to TRBJ2-7; perhaps D is TRBD1 or TRBD2 (5 bases each). The V gene lost 3 bases and the J gene lost 0 bases, with 10 bases spanning the gap. The CDR3 is 14 amino acids. Germline CDR1 SGHDT, CDR2 YYEEEE.

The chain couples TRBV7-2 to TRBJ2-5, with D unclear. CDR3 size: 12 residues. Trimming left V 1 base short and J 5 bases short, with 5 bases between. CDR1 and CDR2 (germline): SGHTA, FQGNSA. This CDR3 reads CASSLVWETQYF. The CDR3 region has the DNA TGTGCCAGCAGCTTAGTGTGGGAGACCCAGTACTTC.